Listed below are T cell receptor beta chains from one sample, sequenced in a study of cytomegalovirus exposure and HLA in healthy donors. Measured with immunoSEQ multiplex PCR; TCRdb has only the in-frame clones, and not every one. The sample has 80,000 to 130,000 clones, around 80% seen once. Sequencing used PBMCs. These receptor sequences come from a woman between 18 and 29 years old in good health and CMV-seronegative. Both conserved end residues are part of each CDR3. Fields, in order: V gene, J gene, clone size, D gene, CDR3 DNA, CDR3 protein. D genes are given only for firm matches. Only some rows state a clone size, as once, few, many or a class for expanded clones.

v_call: TRBV27
j_call: TRBJ2-7
clone_size: -
d_call: TRBD1
cdr3_nt: TGTGCCAGCAGTTTCGACCCCGGGACAGCCAGATACGAGCAGTACTTC
cdr3_aa: CASSFDPGTARYEQYF

v_call: TRBV28
j_call: TRBJ2-1
clone_size: -
d_call: TRBD2
cdr3_nt: TGTGCCAGCAGCATGACTAGCGGGGGGTACAATGAGCAGTTCTTC
cdr3_aa: CASSMTSGGYNEQFF

v_call: TRBV7-2
j_call: TRBJ2-1
clone_size: -
d_call: TRBD2
cdr3_nt: TGTGCCAGCAGCATCGGGACTAGCGGGAACAATGAGCAGTTCTTC
cdr3_aa: CASSIGTSGNNEQFF

v_call: TRBV4-3
j_call: TRBJ1-6
clone_size: -
d_call: -
cdr3_nt: TGCGCCAGCAGCCAAGGTTCCAGTTTTTCACCCCTCCACTTT
cdr3_aa: CASSQGSSFSPLHF

v_call: TRBV4-3
j_call: TRBJ2-1
clone_size: -
d_call: -
cdr3_nt: TGCGCCAGCAGCCAAGATCAGGGAGGAAATGAGCAGTTCTTC
cdr3_aa: CASSQDQGGNEQFF

v_call: TRBV19
j_call: TRBJ2-1
clone_size: -
d_call: -
cdr3_nt: TGTGCCAGTAGTATAACTCAGGGGGGAAATGCTGATTACAATGAGCAGTTCTTC
cdr3_aa: CASSITQGGNADYNEQFF

v_call: TRBV13
j_call: TRBJ2-5
clone_size: -
d_call: TRBD2
cdr3_nt: TGTGCCAGCAGCGTAGGACTAGCGGGGGCCCGGTTCTCCCAGTACTTC
cdr3_aa: CASSVGLAGARFSQYF

v_call: TRBV7-9
j_call: TRBJ2-3
clone_size: -
d_call: TRBD2
cdr3_nt: TGTGCCAGCAGCTTCGACCCTTCTAGCGGGGGTACAGATACGCAGTATTTT
cdr3_aa: CASSFDPSSGGTDTQYF

v_call: TRBV4-3
j_call: TRBJ2-7
clone_size: -
d_call: -
cdr3_nt: TGCGCCAGCAGCCAAGATGGGGGGACCGAGCAGTACTTC
cdr3_aa: CASSQDGGTEQYF

v_call: TRBV19
j_call: TRBJ2-1
clone_size: -
d_call: TRBD2
cdr3_nt: TGTGCCAGTAGTGGGTGGACTAGCTTGAGCCCCGAGCAGTTCTTC
cdr3_aa: CASSGWTSLSPEQFF

v_call: TRBV9
j_call: TRBJ2-5
clone_size: -
d_call: -
cdr3_nt: TGTGCCAGCTCCAGGGCTTCGCCCGAAGAGACCCAGTACTTC
cdr3_aa: CASSRASPEETQYF

v_call: TRBV10-3
j_call: TRBJ1-2
clone_size: -
d_call: -
cdr3_nt: TGTGCCATCAGTGAGACGACAGTCCGCTATGGCTACACCTTC
cdr3_aa: CAISETTVRYGYTF

v_call: TRBV6-6
j_call: TRBJ2-7
clone_size: -
d_call: -
cdr3_nt: TGTGCCAGCAGTTACAGGGGCCCTTCCTACGAGCAGTACTTC
cdr3_aa: CASSYRGPSYEQYF

v_call: TRBV7-7
j_call: TRBJ2-5
clone_size: -
d_call: TRBD2
cdr3_nt: TGTGCCAGCAGCTTAGGACTAGCGGACCAAGAGACCCAGTACTTC
cdr3_aa: CASSLGLADQETQYF

v_call: TRBV6-6
j_call: TRBJ2-7
clone_size: -
d_call: TRBD1
cdr3_nt: TGTGCCAGCAGTCCAACGGACAGGGGGTCCTACGAGCAGTACTTC
cdr3_aa: CASSPTDRGSYEQYF

v_call: TRBV6-1
j_call: TRBJ1-4
clone_size: -
d_call: -
cdr3_nt: TGTGCCAGCAGTTATGGCAGGGGAGAAAAACTGTTTTTT
cdr3_aa: CASSYGRGEKLFF

v_call: TRBV5-8
j_call: TRBJ2-7
clone_size: -
d_call: -
cdr3_nt: TGTGCCAGCAGGGGGAGACGGGGTCACTACGAGCAGTACTTC
cdr3_aa: CASRGRRGHYEQYF

v_call: TRBV5-1
j_call: TRBJ2-5
clone_size: many
d_call: TRBD2
cdr3_nt: TGCGCCAGTTCAACTAGCGGGGGTCGTTGGGAGACCCAGTACTTC
cdr3_aa: CASSTSGGRWETQYF

v_call: TRBV7-9
j_call: TRBJ1-4
clone_size: -
d_call: -
cdr3_nt: TGTTCCTGTCGGGGGGGAACTAATGAAAAACTGTTTTTT
cdr3_aa: CSCRGGTNEKLFF

v_call: TRBV23-1
j_call: TRBJ2-7
clone_size: few
d_call: -
cdr3_nt: TGCGCCAGCGTTCAGGGTTACGAGCAGTACTTC
cdr3_aa: CASVQGYEQYF

v_call: TRBV5-1
j_call: TRBJ1-5
clone_size: -
d_call: TRBD1
cdr3_nt: TGCGCCAGCGGGACAGGGTTGGATCAGCCCCAGCATTTT
cdr3_aa: CASGTGLDQPQHF

v_call: TRBV18
j_call: TRBJ2-3
clone_size: -
d_call: TRBD2
cdr3_nt: TGTGCCAGCTCAGCGGGGGGCACAGATACGCAGTATTTT
cdr3_aa: CASSAGGTDTQYF

v_call: TRBV7-9
j_call: TRBJ2-1
clone_size: -
d_call: -
cdr3_nt: TGTGCCAGCAGCTCCTTAGAGGGAAGGGATGAGCAGTTCTTC
cdr3_aa: CASSSLEGRDEQFF

v_call: TRBV15
j_call: TRBJ1-4
clone_size: few
d_call: -
cdr3_nt: TGTGCCACCAGCAGAGATGTAGAGGCTAATGAAAAACTGTTTTTT
cdr3_aa: CATSRDVEANEKLFF

v_call: TRBV7-9
j_call: TRBJ1-1
clone_size: -
d_call: -
cdr3_nt: TGTTCCAGCAGCTTAGGGGCAGCTTTTGAAGCTTTCTTT
cdr3_aa: CSSSLGAAFEAFF

v_call: TRBV5-6
j_call: TRBJ1-3
clone_size: few
d_call: -
cdr3_nt: TGTGCCAGCACCAGGGAAGGATTCTCTGGAAACACCATATATTTT
cdr3_aa: CASTREGFSGNTIYF

v_call: TRBV30
j_call: TRBJ2-7
clone_size: -
d_call: TRBD1
cdr3_nt: TGTGCCTGGAGTGGGGGACAGGTCCTCCACGAGCAGTACTTC
cdr3_aa: CAWSGGQVLHEQYF

v_call: TRBV11-1
j_call: TRBJ2-7
clone_size: -
d_call: -
cdr3_nt: TGTGCCAGCAGCTTAGGGGTCGGCGGCAGCTCCTACGAGCAGTACTTC
cdr3_aa: CASSLGVGGSSYEQYF

v_call: TRBV10-3
j_call: TRBJ2-2
clone_size: few
d_call: TRBD2
cdr3_nt: TGTGCCATCAGTGATCCCGGACTAGCGGCTAACACCGGGGAGCTGTTTTTT
cdr3_aa: CAISDPGLAANTGELFF

v_call: TRBV5-1
j_call: TRBJ2-2
clone_size: -
d_call: -
cdr3_nt: TGCGCCAGCAGCTTGGCGAGCGGCGCCGGGGAGCTGTTTTTT
cdr3_aa: CASSLASGAGELFF

v_call: TRBV19
j_call: TRBJ1-2
clone_size: -
d_call: -
cdr3_nt: TGTGCCAGTAGTATCCTCGATGTGCAGATTAACTATGGCTACACCTTC
cdr3_aa: CASSILDVQINYGYTF

v_call: TRBV21-1
j_call: TRBJ1-5
clone_size: -
d_call: -
cdr3_nt: TGTGCCAGCAGCAAAGCACCAGGGGGCGGATACAGCAATCAGCCCCAGCATTTT
cdr3_aa: CASSKAPGGGYSNQPQHF

v_call: TRBV27
j_call: TRBJ2-3
clone_size: -
d_call: TRBD1
cdr3_nt: TGTGCCAGCAGTTTATTACACCGTGACAGGGGCACAGATACGCAGTATTTT
cdr3_aa: CASSLLHRDRGTDTQYF

v_call: TRBV9
j_call: TRBJ1-4
clone_size: -
d_call: -
cdr3_nt: TGTGCCAGCAGCGCCGTCGTAGGAGGGAATGAAAAACTGTTTTTT
cdr3_aa: CASSAVVGGNEKLFF

v_call: TRBV27
j_call: TRBJ1-5
clone_size: -
d_call: -
cdr3_nt: TGTGCCAGCAGGCGTGCAGGGCGTAGCAATCAGCCCCAGCATTTT
cdr3_aa: CASRRAGRSNQPQHF

v_call: TRBV30
j_call: TRBJ2-7
clone_size: -
d_call: -
cdr3_nt: TGTGCCGGTGAGAGCTCCTACGAGCAGTACTTC
cdr3_aa: CAGESSYEQYF

v_call: TRBV4-1
j_call: TRBJ1-4
clone_size: -
d_call: -
cdr3_nt: TGCGCCAGCAGCCAACGACAGACAACTAATGAAAAACTGTTTTTT
cdr3_aa: CASSQRQTTNEKLFF

v_call: TRBV9
j_call: TRBJ2-3
clone_size: -
d_call: TRBD2
cdr3_nt: TGTGCCAGCAGCGTCCTACTCAGCGGGAGTGCAACAGATACGCAGTATTTT
cdr3_aa: CASSVLLSGSATDTQYF

v_call: TRBV5-6
j_call: TRBJ2-7
clone_size: few
d_call: -
cdr3_nt: TGTGCCAGCAGCTTGGGGACACCCTCCTACGAGCAGTACTTC
cdr3_aa: CASSLGTPSYEQYF

v_call: TRBV7-2
j_call: TRBJ1-5
clone_size: -
d_call: -
cdr3_nt: TGTGCCAGCAGCCCTAGTTACAATCAGCCCCAGCATTTT
cdr3_aa: CASSPSYNQPQHF

v_call: TRBV29-1
j_call: TRBJ2-3
clone_size: -
d_call: TRBD2
cdr3_nt: TGCAGCCACGGCGGGAGGTTTGTCACAGATACGCAGTATTTT
cdr3_aa: CSHGGRFVTDTQYF

v_call: TRBV5-1
j_call: TRBJ1-1
clone_size: -
d_call: -
cdr3_nt: TGCGCCAGCAGCTTCGAGTGGGGCGCTGAAGCTTTCTTT
cdr3_aa: CASSFEWGAEAFF

v_call: TRBV7-2
j_call: TRBJ2-2
clone_size: -
d_call: TRBD2
cdr3_nt: TGTGCCAGTTCCCGGGGGGTCACCGGGGAGCTGTTTTTT
cdr3_aa: CASSRGVTGELFF